This entry concerns a single TCR beta chain. The antigen is undetermined. This specimen belongs to a study of CD8+CD57+ T cells in acquired aplastic anemia. Study overall: On average, sorted CD4+ and CD8+ cells gave roughly 3 ug of DNA.

General study results and limits: The study found no significant CD8+ Simpson's diversity difference between patients and controls. Some 31 CD8+ CDR3 sequences were shared between patients and controls.

The CDR3 has 14 amino acids. V lost 4 bases and J 2 bases, leaving 13 bases between the germline ends. Germline V CDR1 and CDR2: SGHDT, YYEEEE. Genomic DNA, the template, was used for profiling of the TCR beta VDJ and CDR3. TCRdb analysed the reads with MiXCR anew, one entry per CDR3 protein. The sample shows more than 250,000 distinct CDR3 sequences, approximately 57% of them seen only once. This clonotype was obtained from a human donor with severe aplastic anemia or a healthy control (not recorded which). Sequencing was carried out using sorted CD4+, CD8+, or CD8+CD57+ T cells (not recorded which) from PBMCs. This rearrangement joins TRBV5-6 to TRBJ2-7, with D unresolved. The CDR3 DNA sequence: TGTGCCAGCAGCCACGAAGTGTACCCCTACGAGCAGTACTTC. It specifies CASSHEVYPYEQYF.